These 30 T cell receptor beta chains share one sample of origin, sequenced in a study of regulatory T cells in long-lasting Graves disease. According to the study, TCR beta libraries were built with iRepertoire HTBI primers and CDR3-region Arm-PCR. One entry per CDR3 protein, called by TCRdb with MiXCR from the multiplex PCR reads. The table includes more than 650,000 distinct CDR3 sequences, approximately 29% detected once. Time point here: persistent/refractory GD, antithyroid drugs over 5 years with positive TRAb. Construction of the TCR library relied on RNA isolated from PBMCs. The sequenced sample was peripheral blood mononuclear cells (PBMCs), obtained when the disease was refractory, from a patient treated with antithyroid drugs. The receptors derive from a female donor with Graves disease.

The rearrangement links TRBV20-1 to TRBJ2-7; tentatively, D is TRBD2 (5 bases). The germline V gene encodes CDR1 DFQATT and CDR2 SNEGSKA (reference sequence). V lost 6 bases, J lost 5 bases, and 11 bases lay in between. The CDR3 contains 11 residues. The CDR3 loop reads CSAWIGDEQYF. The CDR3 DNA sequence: TGCAGTGCGTGGATCGGGGACGAGCAGTACTTC.

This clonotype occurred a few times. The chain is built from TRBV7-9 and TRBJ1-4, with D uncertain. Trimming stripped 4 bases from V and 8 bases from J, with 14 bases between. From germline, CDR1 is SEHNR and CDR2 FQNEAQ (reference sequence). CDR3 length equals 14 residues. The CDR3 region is CASSSFPRGEKLFF. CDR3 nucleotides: TGTGCCAGCAGCTCTTTTCCGAGAGGGGAAAAACTGTTTTTT.

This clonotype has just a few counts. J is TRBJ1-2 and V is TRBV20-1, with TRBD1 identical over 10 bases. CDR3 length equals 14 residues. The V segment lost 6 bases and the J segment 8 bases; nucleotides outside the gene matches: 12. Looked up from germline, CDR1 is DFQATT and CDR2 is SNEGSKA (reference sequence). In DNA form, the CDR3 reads TGCAGTGCCAACCCCGGGACAGGGGTCGGGGGCTACACCTTC. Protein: CSANPGTGVGGYTF.

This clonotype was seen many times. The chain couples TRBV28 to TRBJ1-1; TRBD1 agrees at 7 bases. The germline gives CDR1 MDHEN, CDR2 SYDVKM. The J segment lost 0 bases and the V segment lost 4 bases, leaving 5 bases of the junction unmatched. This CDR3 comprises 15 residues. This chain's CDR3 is CASSWGDRLNTEAFF. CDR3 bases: TGTGCCAGCAGTTGGGGGGACAGACTGAACACTGAAGCTTTCTTT.

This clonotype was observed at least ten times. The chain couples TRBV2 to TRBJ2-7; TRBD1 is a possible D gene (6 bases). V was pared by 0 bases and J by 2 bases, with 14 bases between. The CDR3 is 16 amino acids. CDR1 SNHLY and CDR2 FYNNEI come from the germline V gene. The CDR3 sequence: CASSEAFRGPPYEQYF. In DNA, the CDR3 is TGTGCCAGCAGTGAAGCTTTCAGGGGACCCCCCTACGAGCAGTACTTC.

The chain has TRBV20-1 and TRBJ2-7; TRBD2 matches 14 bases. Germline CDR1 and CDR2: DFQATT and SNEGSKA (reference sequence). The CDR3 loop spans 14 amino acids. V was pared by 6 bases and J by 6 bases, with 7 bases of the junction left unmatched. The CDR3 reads CSADRGLAGVEQYF. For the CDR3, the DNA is TGCAGTGCAGATAGGGGACTAGCGGGAGTCGAGCAGTACTTC.

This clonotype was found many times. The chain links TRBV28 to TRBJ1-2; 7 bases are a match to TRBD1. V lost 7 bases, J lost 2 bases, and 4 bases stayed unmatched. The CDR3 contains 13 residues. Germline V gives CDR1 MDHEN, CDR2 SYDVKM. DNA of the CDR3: TGTGCCAGCATTACCAGGGGGAACTATGGCTACACCTTC. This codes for CASITRGNYGYTF.

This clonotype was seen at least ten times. This CDR3 is CASSEALKGVNYGYTF. The CDR3 DNA follows: TGTGCCAGCAGTGAAGCGCTGAAGGGTGTTAACTATGGCTACACCTTC. This chain links TRBV2 with TRBJ1-2; D not certain. V was clipped by 0 bases and J by 1 base, with 12 bases between them. CDR3 size: 16 residues. Germline V gene data show CDR1 as SNHLY and CDR2 as FYNNEI.

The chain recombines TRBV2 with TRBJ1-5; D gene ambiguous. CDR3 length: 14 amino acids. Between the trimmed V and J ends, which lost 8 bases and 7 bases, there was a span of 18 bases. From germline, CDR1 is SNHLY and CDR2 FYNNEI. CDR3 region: CASLREGSGQPQHF. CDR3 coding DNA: TGTGCCAGCCTAAGGGAAGGGTCGGGGCAGCCCCAGCATTTT.

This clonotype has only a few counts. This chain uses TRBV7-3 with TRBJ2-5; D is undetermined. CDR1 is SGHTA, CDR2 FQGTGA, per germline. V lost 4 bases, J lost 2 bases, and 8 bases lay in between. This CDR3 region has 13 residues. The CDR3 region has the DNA TGTGCCAGCAGCTCCACGCCTCAAGAGACCCAGTACTTC. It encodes CASSSTPQETQYF.

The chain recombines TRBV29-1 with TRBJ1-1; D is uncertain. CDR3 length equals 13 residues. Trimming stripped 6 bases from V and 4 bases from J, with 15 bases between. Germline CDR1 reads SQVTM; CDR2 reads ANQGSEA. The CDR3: CSVTRGGGTEAFF. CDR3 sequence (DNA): TGCAGCGTCACACGGGGTGGCGGCACTGAAGCTTTCTTT.

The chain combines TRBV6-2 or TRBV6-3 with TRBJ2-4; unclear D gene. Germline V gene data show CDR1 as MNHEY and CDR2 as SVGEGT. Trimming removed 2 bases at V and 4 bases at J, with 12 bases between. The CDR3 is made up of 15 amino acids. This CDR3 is CASSYRTLEKNIQYF. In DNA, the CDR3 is TGTGCCAGCAGTTACCGGACGTTAGAAAAAAACATTCAGTACTTC.

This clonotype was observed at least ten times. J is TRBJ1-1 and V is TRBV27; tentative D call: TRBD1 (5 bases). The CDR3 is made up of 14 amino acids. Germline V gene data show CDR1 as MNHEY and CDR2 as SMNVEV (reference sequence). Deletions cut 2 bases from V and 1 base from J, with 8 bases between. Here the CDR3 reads CASSLMGENTEAFF. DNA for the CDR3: TGTGCCAGCAGTTTAATGGGGGAGAACACTGAAGCTTTCTTT.

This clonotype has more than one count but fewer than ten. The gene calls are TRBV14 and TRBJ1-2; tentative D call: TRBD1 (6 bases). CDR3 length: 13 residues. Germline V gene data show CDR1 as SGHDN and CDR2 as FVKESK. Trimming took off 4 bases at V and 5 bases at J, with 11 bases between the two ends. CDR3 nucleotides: TGTGCCAGCAGCCGGACAGCGCGATATGGCTACACCTTC. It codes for CASSRTARYGYTF.

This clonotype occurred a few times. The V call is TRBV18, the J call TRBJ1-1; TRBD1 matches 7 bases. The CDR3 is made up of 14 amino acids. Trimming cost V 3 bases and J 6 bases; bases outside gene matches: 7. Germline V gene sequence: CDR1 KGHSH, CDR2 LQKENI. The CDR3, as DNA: TGTGCCAGCTCACCTTTCAGGGGGAGGCCTGAAGCTTTCTTT. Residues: CASSPFRGRPEAFF. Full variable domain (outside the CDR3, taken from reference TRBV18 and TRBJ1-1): NAGVMQNPRHLVRRRGQEARLRCSPMKGHSHVYWYRQLPEEGLKFMVYLQKENIIDESGMPKERFSAEFPKEGPSILRIQQVVRGDSAAYFCASSPFRGRPEAFFGQGTRLTVV.

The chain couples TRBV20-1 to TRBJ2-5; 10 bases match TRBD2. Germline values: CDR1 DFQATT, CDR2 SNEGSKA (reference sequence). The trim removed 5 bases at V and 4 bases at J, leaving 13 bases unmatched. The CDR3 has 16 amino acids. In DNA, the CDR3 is TGCAGTGCTCATCCCCCGCTAGCGGGAGCGGGAGAGACCCAGTACTTC. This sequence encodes CSAHPPLAGAGETQYF.

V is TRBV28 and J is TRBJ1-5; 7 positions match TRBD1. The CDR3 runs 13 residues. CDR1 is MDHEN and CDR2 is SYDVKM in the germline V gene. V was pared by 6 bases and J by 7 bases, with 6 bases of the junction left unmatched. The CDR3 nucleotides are TGTGCCAGCAGGGAAACAGGGGAACAGCCCCAGCATTTT. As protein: CASRETGEQPQHF.

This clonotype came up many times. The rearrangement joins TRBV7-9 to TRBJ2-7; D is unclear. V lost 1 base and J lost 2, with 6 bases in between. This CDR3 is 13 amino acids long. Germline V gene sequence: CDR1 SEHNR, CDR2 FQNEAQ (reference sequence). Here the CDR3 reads CASSLDRPYEQYF. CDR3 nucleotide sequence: TGTGCCAGCAGCTTAGACCGGCCCTACGAGCAGTACTTC. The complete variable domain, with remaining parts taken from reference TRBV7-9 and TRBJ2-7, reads DTGVSQNPRHKITKRGQNVTFRCDPISEHNRLYWYRQTLGQGPEFLTYFQNEAQLEKSRLLSDRFSAERPKGSFSTLEIQRTEQGDSAMYLCASSLDRPYEQYFGPGTRLTVT.

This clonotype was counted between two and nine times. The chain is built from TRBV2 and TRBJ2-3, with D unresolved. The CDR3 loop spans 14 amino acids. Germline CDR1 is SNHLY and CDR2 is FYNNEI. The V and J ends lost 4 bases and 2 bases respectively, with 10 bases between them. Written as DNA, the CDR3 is TGTGCCAGCAGTGTGACCAGAAACACAGATACGCAGTATTTT. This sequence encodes CASSVTRNTDTQYF.

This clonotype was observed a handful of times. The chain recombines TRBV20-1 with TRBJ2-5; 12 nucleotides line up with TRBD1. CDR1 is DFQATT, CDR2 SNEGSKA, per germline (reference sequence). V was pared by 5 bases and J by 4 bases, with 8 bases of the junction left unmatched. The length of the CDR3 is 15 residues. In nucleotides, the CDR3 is TGCAGTGCTGGGCCGGGACAGGGGGCGGGAGAGACCCAGTACTTC. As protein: CSAGPGQGAGETQYF.

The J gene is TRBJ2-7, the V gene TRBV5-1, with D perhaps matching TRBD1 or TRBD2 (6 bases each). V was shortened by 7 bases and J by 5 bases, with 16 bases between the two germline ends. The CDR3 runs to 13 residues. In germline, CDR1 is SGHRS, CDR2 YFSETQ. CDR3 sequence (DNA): TGCGCCAGCTCTTCCGTGGGGGGCCACGAGCAGTACTTC. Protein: CASSSVGGHEQYF.

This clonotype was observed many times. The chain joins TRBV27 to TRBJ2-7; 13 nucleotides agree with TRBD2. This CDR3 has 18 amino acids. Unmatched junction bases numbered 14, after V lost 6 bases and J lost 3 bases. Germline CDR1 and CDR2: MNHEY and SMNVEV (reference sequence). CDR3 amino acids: CASSPSTPGLAGLYEQYF. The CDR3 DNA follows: TGTGCCAGCAGCCCCTCCACCCCGGGACTAGCGGGGCTCTACGAGCAGTACTTC.

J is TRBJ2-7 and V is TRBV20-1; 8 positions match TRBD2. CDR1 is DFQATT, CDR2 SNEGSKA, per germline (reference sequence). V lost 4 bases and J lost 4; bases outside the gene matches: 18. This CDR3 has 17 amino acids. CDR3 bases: TGCAGTGCTATGGTCTGGGGCCAGAGCGGGAGTGTTTACGAGCAGTACTTC. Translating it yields CSAMVWGQSGSVYEQYF.

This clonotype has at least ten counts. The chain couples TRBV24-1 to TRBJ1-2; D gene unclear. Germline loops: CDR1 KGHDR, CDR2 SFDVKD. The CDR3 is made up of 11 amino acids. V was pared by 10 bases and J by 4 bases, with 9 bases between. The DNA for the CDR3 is TGTGCCACGCCCGCGGGCTATGGCTACACCTTC. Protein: CATPAGYGYTF.

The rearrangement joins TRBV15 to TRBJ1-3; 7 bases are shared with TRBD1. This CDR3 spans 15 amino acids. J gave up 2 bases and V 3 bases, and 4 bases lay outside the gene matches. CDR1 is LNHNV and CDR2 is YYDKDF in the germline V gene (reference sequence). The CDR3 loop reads CATSSDRVPGNTIYF. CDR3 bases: TGTGCCACCAGCAGTGACAGGGTTCCTGGAAACACCATATATTTT.

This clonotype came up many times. The CDR3 DNA is TGTGCCATCTCCTACGAGCAGTACTTC. Protein sequence: CAISYEQYF. The J gene is TRBJ2-7, the V gene TRBV6-2 or TRBV6-3; D gene unclear. The germline V and J ends were trimmed by 10 bases and 0 bases, with 1 base remaining between them. The CDR3 runs to 9 residues. The V gene's germline CDR1 is MNHEY and CDR2 SVGEGT.

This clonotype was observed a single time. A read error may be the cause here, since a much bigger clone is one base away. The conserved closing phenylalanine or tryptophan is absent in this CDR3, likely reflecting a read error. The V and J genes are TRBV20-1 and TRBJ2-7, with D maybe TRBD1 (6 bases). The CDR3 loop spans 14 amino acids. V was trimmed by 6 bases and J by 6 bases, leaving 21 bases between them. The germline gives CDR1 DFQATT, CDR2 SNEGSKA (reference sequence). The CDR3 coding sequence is TGCAGTGCAAAGGCGCTTACAGGGCCTGGCGAGCAGTACCTC. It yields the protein CSAKALTGPGEQYL.

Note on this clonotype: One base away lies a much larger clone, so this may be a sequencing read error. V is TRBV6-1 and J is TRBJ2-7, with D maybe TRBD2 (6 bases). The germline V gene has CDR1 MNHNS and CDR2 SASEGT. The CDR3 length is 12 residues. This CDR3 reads CASAGEDYEQCF. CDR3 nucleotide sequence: TGTGCCAGCGCCGGTGAGGACTACGAGCAGTGCTTC.

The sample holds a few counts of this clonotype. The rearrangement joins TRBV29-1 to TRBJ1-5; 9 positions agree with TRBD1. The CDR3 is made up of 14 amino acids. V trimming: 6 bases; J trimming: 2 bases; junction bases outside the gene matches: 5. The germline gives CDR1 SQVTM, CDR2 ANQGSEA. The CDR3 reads CSVVQGAGNQPQHF. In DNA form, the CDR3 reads TGCAGCGTCGTACAGGGGGCGGGCAATCAGCCCCAGCATTTT. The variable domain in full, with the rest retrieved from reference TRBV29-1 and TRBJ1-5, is SAVISQKPSRDICQRGTSLTIQCQVDSQVTMMFWYRQQPGQSLTLIATANQGSEATYESGFVIDKFPISRPNLTFSTLTVSNMSPEDSSIYLCSVVQGAGNQPQHFGDGTRLSIL.

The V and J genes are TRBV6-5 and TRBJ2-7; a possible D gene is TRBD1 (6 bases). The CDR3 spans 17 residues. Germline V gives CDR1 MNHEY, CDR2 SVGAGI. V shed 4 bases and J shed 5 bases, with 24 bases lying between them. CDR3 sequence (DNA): TGTGCCAGCAGTTCCACCCCTCCTTCGACAGGAAGCGACGAGCAGTACTTC. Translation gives CASSSTPPSTGSDEQYF.